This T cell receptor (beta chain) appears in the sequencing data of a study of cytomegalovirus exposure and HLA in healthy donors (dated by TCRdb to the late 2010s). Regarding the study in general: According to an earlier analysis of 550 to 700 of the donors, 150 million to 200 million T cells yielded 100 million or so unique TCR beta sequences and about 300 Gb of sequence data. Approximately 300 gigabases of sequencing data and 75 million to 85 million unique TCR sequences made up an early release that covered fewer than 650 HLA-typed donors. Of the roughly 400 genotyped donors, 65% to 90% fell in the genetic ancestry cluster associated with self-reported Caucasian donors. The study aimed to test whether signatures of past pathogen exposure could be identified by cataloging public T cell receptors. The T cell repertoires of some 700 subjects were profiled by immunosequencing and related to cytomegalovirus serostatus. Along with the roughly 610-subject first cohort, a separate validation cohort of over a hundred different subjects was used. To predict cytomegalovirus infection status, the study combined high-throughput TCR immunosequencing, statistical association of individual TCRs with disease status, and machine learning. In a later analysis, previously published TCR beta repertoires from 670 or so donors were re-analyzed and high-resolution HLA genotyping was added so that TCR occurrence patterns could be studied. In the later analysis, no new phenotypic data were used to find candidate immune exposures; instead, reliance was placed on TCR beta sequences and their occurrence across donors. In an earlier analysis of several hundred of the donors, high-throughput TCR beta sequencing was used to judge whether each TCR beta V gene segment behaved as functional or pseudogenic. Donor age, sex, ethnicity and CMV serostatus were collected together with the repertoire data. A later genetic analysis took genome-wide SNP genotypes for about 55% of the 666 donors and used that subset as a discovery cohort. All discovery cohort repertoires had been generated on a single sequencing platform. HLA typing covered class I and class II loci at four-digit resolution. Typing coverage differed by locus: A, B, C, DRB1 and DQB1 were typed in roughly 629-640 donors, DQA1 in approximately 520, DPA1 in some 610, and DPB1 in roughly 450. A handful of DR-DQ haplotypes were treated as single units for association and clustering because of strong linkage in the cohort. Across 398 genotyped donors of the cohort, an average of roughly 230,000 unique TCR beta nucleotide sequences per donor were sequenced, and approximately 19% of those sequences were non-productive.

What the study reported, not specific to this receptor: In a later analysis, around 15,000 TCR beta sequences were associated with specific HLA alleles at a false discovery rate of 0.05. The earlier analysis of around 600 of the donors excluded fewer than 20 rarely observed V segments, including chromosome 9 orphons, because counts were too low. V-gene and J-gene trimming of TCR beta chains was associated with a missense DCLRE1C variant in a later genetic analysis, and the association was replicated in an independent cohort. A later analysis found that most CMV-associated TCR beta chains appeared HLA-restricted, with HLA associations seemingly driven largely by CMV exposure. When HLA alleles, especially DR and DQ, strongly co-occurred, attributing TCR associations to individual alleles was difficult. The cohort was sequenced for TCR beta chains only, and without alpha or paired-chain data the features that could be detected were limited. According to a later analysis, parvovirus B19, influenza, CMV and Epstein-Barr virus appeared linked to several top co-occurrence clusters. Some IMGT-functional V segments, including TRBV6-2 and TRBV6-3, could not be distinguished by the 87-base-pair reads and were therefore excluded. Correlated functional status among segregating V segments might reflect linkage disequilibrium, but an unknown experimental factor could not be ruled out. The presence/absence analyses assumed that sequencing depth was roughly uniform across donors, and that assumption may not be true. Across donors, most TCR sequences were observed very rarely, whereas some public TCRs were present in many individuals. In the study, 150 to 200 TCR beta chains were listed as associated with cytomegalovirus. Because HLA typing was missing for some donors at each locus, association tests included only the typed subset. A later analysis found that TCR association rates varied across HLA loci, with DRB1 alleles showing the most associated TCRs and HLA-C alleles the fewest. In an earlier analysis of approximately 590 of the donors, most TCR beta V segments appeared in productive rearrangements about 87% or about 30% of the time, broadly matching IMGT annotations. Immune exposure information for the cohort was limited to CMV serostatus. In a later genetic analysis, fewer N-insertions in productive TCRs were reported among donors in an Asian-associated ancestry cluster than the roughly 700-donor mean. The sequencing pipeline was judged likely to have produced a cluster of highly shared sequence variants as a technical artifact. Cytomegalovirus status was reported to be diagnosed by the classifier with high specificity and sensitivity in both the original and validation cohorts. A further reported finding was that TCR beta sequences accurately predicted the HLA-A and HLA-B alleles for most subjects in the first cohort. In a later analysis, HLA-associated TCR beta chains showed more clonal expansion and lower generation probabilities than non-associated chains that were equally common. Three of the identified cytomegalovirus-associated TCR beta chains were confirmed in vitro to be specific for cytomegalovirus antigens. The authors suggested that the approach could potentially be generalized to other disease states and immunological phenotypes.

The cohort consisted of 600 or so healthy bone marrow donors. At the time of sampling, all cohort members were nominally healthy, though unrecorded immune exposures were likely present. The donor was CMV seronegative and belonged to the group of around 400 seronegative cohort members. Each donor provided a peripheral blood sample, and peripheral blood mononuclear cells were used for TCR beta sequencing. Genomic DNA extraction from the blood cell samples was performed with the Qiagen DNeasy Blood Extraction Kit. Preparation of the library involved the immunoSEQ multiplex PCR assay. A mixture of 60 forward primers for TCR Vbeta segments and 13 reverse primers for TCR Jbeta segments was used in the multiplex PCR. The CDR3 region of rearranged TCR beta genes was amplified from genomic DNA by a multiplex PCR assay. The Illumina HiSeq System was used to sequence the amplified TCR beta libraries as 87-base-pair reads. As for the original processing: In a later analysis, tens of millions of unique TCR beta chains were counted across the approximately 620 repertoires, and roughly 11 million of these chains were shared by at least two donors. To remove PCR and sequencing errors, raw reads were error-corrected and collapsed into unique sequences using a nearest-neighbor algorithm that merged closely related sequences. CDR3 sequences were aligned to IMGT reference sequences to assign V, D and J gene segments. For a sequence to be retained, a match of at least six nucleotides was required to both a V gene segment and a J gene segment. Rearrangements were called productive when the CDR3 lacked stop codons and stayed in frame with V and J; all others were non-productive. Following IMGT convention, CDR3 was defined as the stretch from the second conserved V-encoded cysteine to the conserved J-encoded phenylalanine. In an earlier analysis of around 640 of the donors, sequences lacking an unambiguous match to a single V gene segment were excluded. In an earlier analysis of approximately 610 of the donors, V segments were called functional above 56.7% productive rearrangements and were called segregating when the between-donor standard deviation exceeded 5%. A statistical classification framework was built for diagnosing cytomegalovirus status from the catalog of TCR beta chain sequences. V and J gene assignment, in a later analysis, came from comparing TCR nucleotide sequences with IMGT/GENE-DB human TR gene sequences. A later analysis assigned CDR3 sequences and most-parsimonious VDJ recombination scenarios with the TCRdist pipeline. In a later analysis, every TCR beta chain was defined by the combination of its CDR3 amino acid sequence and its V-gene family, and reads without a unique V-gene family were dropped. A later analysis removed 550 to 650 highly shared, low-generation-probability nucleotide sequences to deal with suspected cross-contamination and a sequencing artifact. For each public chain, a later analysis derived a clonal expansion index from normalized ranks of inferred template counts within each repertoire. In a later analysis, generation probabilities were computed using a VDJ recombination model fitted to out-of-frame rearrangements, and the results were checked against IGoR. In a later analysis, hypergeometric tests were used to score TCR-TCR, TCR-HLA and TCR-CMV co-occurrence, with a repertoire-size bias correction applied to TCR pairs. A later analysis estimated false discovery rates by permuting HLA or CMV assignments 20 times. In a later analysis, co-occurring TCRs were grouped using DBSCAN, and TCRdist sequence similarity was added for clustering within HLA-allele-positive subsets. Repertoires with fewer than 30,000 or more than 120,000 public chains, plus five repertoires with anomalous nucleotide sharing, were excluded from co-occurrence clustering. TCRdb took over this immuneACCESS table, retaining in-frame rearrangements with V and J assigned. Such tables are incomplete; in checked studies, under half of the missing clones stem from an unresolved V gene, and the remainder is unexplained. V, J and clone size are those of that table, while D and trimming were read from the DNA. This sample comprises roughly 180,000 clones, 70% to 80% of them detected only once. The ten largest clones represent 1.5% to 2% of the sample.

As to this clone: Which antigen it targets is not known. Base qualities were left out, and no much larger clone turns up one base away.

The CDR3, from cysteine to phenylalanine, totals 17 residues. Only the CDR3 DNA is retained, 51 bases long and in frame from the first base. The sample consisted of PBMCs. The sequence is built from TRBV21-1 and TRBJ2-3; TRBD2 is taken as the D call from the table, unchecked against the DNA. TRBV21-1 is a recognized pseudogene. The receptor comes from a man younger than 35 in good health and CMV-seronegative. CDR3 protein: CASSGWETSGRSDTQYF. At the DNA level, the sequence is TGTGCCAGCAGCGGATGGGAGACTAGCGGGAGATCGGATACGCAGTATTTT.